This is a list of T cell receptor beta chains from one sample in a study of response to subunit inactivated influenza vaccine. From the RT-PCR reads, TCRdb called clonotypes with MiXCR, one entry per CDR3 protein. The sample shows approximately 530,000 distinct CDR3 sequences, approximately 12% of them seen only once. Material: PBMCs from blood, obtained 40 to 50 days after vaccination. These receptors came from a man over 45 who received an inactivated influenza vaccine. CDR3s leave out the opening cysteine and the closing phenylalanine or tryptophan. Fields, in order: J gene, V gene, clone size, CDR3 protein. The size of a clone is reported for some rows only, either as once, few or many, or as a class for expanded clones.

TRBJ1-2	TRBV4-3	-	ASSQVEDRGGYT
TRBJ2-1	TRBV7-6	few	ASSLESSRASNEQF
TRBJ2-5	TRBV20-1	-	SARETTGEETQY
TRBJ2-7	TRBV20-1	many	SARDSLAAYEQY
TRBJ2-1	TRBV11-2	many	ASSPGPYNEQF
TRBJ2-7	TRBV6-5	-	ASSSGQKGYEQY
TRBJ1-5	TRBV10-3	few	AISESGHAGQPQH
TRBJ2-7	TRBV15	-	ATSRDERPSYEQY
TRBJ2-7	TRBV2	few	ASSVVDRGFSSYEQY
TRBJ2-1	TRBV6-2/TRBV6-3	-	ASSAGVEQF
TRBJ2-7	TRBV7-8	-	ASSPHRGPTYEQY
TRBJ1-1	TRBV5-1	few	ASSLWGEGTEAF
TRBJ1-2	TRBV9	few	ASRGPSGVRGYT
TRBJ2-1	TRBV20-1	few	SARNSEKNNEQF
TRBJ1-2	TRBV27	-	ASSFFGTGSNGYT
TRBJ2-7	TRBV10-3	many	AIRDTSYEQY
TRBJ2-7	TRBV20-1	few	SARDEGTSNYEQY
TRBJ1-1	TRBV29-1	-	SVRGTGVYAEAF
TRBJ2-1	TRBV7-6	-	ASSFEGPEQF
TRBJ1-2	TRBV28	once	VSSNARYGYT
TRBJ2-7	TRBV18	many	ASSPTQGYEQY
TRBJ1-2	TRBV7-2	few	ASSFNRGRGGYT
TRBJ2-7	TRBV28	many	ASSFGPNGQTYEQY
TRBJ1-1	TRBV11-2	few	ASSAIGQGALYTEAF
TRBJ2-3	TRBV5-1	-	ASSLEGLAGGRTDTQY
TRBJ1-5	TRBV20-1	many	SARTGNQPQH
TRBJ2-3	TRBV7-8	few	ASTNRWAGGPDTQY
TRBJ2-7	TRBV2	few	ASSESSGSYEQY
TRBJ2-3	TRBV12-2	-	AGRRKAGNTDTQY